This TCR beta chain was retrieved from a study of blood T cell repertoires in COVID-19. Study-level information: Sites in the United States, Italy and Spain provided acute and convalescent COVID-19 samples. Sample material is recorded as cDNA or gDNA derived from T cells, B-cell-depleted T cells, or PBMCs.

Germline V CDR1 and CDR2: MNHEY, SMNVEV (reference sequence). Trimming removed 0 bases from V and 4 bases from J, with 14 bases in between. The CDR3 runs to 16 residues. Under the authors' procedure: The authors estimated nucleated cell counts from reference gene primer amplification. Assay used: immunoSEQ multiplex PCR; TCRdb lists only in-frame clones, some missing. That table gives V, J and clone size, and the DNA gave D and trimming. The data contain 50,000 to 75,000 clones, roughly 80% of them seen just once; the ten biggest clones take up less than 20%. This clonotype was sampled from a woman in her forties or fifties with active or convalescent COVID-19. Specimen: peripheral blood. V usage is TRBV27 and J usage is TRBJ2-3; D remains ambiguous. CDR3 protein: CASSLSIGQPPDTQYF. CDR3 nucleotides: TGTGCCAGCAGTTTATCTATTGGGCAGCCCCCAGATACGCAGTATTTT.